The source of this T cell receptor (beta chain) is a study of shared clonotypes between healthy human individuals. For the study at large: For every donor, three CD4 naive, three CD4 memory, two CD8 naive and one CD8 memory plates were used.

CDR1 is SNHLY, CDR2 FYNNEI, per germline. The CDR3 covers 13 residues. J lost 10 bases, V lost 5 bases, and 8 bases had no gene match. Sequenced by immunoSEQ multiplex PCR; TCRdb stores in-frame clones only, minus some. The sample lists roughly 2,300,000 clones, around 90% occurring once. The source is a man between 18 and 35 years old in good health. Some clones in this sample may be carry-over from other donors' samples. The specimen sequenced was naive CD4+ T cells from PBMCs. Subset defined: CD45RA+ positively selected. The genes are TRBV2 and TRBJ2-1; TRBD1 matches at 7 bases. The CDR3 DNA follows: TGTGCCAGCAGTAGTGACAGGGAGAGGGAGCAGTTCTTC. Translation: CASSSDREREQFF.